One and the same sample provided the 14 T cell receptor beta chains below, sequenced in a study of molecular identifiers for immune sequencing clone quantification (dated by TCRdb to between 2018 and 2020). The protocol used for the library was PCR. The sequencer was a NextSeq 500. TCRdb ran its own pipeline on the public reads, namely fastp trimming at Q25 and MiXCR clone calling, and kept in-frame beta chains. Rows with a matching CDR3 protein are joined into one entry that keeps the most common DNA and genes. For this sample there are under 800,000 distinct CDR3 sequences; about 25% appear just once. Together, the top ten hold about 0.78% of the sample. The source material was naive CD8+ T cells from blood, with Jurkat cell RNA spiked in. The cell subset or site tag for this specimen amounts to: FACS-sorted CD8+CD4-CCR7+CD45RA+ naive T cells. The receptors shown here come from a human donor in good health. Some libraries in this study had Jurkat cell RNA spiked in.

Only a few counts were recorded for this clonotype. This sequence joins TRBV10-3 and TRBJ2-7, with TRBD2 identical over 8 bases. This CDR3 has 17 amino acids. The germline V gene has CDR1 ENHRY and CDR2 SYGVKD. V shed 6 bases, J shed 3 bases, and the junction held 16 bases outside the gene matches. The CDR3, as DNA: TGTGCCATCAGCCCCTCGGGAGGGGGGACGAAGATCTACGAGCAGTACTTC. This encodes CAISPSGGGTKIYEQYF.

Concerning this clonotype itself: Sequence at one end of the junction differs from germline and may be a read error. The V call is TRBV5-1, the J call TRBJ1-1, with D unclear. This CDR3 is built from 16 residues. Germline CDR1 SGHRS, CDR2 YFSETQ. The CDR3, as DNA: TGCGCCAGCAGCTGGACGGTGAGGAGCGTGAACACTGAAGCTTCCTTT. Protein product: CASSWTVRSVNTEASF. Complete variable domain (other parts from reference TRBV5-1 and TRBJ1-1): KAGVTQTPRYLIKTRGQQVTLSCSPISGHRSVSWYQQTPGQGLQFLFEYFSETQRNKGNFPGRFSGRQFSNSRSEMNVSTLELGDSALYLCASSWTVRSVNTEASFGQGTRLTVV.

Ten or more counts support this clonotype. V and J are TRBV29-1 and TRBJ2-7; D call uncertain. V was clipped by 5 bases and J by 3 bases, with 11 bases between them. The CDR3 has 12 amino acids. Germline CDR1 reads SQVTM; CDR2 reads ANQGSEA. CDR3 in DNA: TGCAGCGTTTCCGATGGGGACTACGAGCAGTACTTC. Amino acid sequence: CSVSDGDYEQYF.

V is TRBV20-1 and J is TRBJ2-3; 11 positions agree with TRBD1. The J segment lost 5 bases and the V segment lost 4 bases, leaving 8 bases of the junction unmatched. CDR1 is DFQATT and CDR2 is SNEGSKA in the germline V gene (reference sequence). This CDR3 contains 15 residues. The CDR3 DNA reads TGCAGTGCTACATACCCGGGACAGGGGGTAGATACGCAGTATTTT. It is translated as CSATYPGQGVDTQYF.

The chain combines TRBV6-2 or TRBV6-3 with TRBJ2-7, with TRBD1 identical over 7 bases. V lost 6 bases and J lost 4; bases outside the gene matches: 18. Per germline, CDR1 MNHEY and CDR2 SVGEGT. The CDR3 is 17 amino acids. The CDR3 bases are TGTGCCAGCAGGGGATGGACAGGCCCCCGTAGATCTTACGAGCAGTACTTC. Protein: CASRGWTGPRRSYEQYF.

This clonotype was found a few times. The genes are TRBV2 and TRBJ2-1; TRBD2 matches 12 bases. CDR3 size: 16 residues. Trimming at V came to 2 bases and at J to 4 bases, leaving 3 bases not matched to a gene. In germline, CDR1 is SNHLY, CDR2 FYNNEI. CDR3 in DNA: TGTGCCAGCAGTGAACGACTAGCGGGGGCGTACAATGAGCAGTTCTTC. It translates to CASSERLAGAYNEQFF.

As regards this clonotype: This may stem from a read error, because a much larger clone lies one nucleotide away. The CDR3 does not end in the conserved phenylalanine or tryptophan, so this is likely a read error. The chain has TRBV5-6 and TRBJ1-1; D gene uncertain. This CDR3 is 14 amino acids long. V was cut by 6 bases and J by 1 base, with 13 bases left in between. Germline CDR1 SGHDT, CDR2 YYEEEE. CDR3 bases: TGTGCCAGCACTGAAGGATTATGGAACACTGAAGCTTTCCTT. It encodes CASTEGLWNTEAFL.

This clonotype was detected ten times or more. CDR3 protein: CASSVAGFSGVGTDTQYF. CDR3 DNA: TGTGCCAGCAGCGTAGCCGGGTTCTCCGGGGTTGGCACAGATACGCAGTATTTT. The chain has TRBV9 and TRBJ2-3; D perhaps matches TRBD2 (5 bases). This CDR3 contains 18 residues. Deletions cut 0 bases from V and 1 base from J, with 18 bases between. Germline assignment: CDR1 SGDLS and CDR2 YYNGEE.

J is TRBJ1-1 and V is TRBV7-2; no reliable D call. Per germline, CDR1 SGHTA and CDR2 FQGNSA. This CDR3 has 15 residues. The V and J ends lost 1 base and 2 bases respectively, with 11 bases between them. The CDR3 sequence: CASSLGGNENTEAFF. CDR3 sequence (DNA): TGTGCCAGCAGCTTAGGTGGCAACGAAAACACTGAAGCTTTCTTT.

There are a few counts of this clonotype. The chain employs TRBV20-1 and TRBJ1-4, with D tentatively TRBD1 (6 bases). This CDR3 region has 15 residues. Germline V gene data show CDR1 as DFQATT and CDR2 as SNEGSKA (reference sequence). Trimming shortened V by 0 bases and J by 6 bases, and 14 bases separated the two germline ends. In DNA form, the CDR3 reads TGCAGTGCTAGAGATGTCGGGGGGGCAGATGAAAAACTGTTTTTT. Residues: CSARDVGGADEKLFF.

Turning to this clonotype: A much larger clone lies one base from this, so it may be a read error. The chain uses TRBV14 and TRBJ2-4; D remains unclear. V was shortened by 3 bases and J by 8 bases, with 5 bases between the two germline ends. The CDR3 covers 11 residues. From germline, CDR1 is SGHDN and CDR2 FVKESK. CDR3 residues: CASSHGYIQYF. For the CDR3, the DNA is TGTGCCAGCAGCCACGGATACATTCAGTACTTC.

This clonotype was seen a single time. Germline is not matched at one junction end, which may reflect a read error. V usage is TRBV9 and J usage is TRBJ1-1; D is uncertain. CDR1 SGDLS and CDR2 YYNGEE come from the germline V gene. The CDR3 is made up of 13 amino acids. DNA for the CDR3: TGTGGCAGCAGCCCCGGTCTGAACACTGAAGCTTTCTTT. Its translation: CGSSPGLNTEAFF. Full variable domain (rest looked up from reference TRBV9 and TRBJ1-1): DSGVTQTPKHLITATGQRVTLRCSPRSGDLSVYWYQQSLDQGLQFLIQYYNGEERAKGNILERFSAQQFPDLHSELNLSSLELGDSALYFCGSSPGLNTEAFFGQGTRLTVV.

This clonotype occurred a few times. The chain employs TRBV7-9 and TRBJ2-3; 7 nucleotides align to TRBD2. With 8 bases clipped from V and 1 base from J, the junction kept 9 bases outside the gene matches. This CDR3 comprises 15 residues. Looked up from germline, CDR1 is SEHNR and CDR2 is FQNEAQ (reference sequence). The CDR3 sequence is CASCNGLEGTDTQYF. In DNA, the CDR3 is TGTGCCAGCTGCAATGGACTAGAGGGCACAGATACGCAGTATTTT.

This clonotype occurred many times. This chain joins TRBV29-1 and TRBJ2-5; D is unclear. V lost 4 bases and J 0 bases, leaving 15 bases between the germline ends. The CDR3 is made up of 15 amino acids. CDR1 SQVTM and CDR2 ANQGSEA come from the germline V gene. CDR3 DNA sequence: TGCAGCGTTGTATTCATGCTGGGGAACCAAGAGACCCAGTACTTC. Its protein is CSVVFMLGNQETQYF. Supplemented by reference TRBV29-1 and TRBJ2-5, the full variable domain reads SAVISQKPSRDICQRGTSLTIQCQVDSQVTMMFWYRQQPGQSLTLIATANQGSEATYESGFVIDKFPISRPNLTFSTLTVSNMSPEDSSIYLCSVVFMLGNQETQYFGPGTRLLVL.